Below, 7 T cell receptor beta chains from the same sample are listed, as sequenced in a study of cytomegalovirus exposure and HLA in healthy donors. The repertoire was sequenced with immunoSEQ multiplex PCR; TCRdb's copy has only in-frame clones and lacks some. The data contain approximately 150,000 clones, 85% of them singletons. The source material was PBMCs. The receptors originated from a man aged 25 to 45 in good health and CMV-seropositive.

This clone was recorded a few times. V is TRBV4-2 and J is TRBJ2-3; 7 nucleotides match TRBD2. The V and J ends lost 0 bases and 4 bases, in that order; junction bases with no gene match: 10. The CDR3 runs 17 residues. Germline loops: CDR1 LGHNA, CDR2 YNFKEQ. The chain's CDR3 is CASSQDLAGEFPDTQYF. For the CDR3, the DNA is TGTGCCAGCAGCCAAGATCTGGCGGGGGAGTTTCCAGATACGCAGTATTTT.

The chain employs TRBV18 and TRBJ1-3; no definite D call. This CDR3 has 13 amino acids. Trimming took off 0 bases at V and 2 bases at J, with 2 bases between the two ends. Germline V gene lookup returns CDR1 KGHSH and CDR2 LQKENI. DNA for the CDR3: TGTGCCAGCTCACCACCCACTGGAAACACCATATATTTT. It encodes CASSPPTGNTIYF.

The chain carries TRBV29-1 and TRBJ1-2, with 7 bases fitting TRBD1. The V and J ends lost 4 bases and 5 bases, in that order; junction bases with no gene match: 7. Germline V CDR1 and CDR2: SQVTM, ANQGSEA. The CDR3 consists of 13 residues. The CDR3 sequence: CSVGKQGTYGYTF. The CDR3, as DNA: TGCAGCGTTGGCAAACAGGGGACGTATGGCTACACCTTC.

The gene calls are TRBV28 and TRBJ2-7; TRBD1 might be the D (7 bases). Per the germline V gene, CDR1 is MDHEN and CDR2 is SYDVKM. This CDR3 has 14 amino acids. Trimming cost V 9 bases and J 2 bases, with 17 bases left between them. The DNA for the CDR3 is TGTGCCAGTATACGCGGGACAGCCACCTACGAGCAGTACTTC. This codes for CASIRGTATYEQYF.

This rearrangement joins TRBV6-6 to TRBJ1-5, with TRBD1 as a possible D gene (5 bases). Trimming pared 4 bases from V and 5 bases from J, leaving 12 bases between. This CDR3 contains 14 residues. Germline V gives CDR1 MNHNY, CDR2 SVGAGI (reference sequence). The CDR3: CASSFGGEDQPQHF. The CDR3, as DNA: TGTGCCAGCAGTTTCGGGGGGGAGGATCAGCCCCAGCATTTT.

This clone was seen more than once but under ten times. The chain carries TRBV6-1 and TRBJ1-1; D is uncertain. The germline gives CDR1 MNHNS, CDR2 SASEGT. The V end was cut by 5 bases, the J end by 5 bases, with 6 bases between. This CDR3 region has 11 residues. In DNA form, the CDR3 reads TGTGCCAGCAGTTCGAGAACTGAAGCTTTCTTT. Its translation is CASSSRTEAFF.

The CDR3, as DNA: TGTGCCATCAGTGAAAGGGCCCAGGGGAACACTGAAGCTTTCTTT. Amino acid sequence: CAISERAQGNTEAFF. J is TRBJ1-1 and V is TRBV10-3, with D maybe TRBD1 (5 bases). CDR3 length equals 15 residues. Germline V gene sequence: CDR1 ENHRY, CDR2 SYGVKD. V shed 3 bases and J shed 1 base, with 12 bases lying between them.